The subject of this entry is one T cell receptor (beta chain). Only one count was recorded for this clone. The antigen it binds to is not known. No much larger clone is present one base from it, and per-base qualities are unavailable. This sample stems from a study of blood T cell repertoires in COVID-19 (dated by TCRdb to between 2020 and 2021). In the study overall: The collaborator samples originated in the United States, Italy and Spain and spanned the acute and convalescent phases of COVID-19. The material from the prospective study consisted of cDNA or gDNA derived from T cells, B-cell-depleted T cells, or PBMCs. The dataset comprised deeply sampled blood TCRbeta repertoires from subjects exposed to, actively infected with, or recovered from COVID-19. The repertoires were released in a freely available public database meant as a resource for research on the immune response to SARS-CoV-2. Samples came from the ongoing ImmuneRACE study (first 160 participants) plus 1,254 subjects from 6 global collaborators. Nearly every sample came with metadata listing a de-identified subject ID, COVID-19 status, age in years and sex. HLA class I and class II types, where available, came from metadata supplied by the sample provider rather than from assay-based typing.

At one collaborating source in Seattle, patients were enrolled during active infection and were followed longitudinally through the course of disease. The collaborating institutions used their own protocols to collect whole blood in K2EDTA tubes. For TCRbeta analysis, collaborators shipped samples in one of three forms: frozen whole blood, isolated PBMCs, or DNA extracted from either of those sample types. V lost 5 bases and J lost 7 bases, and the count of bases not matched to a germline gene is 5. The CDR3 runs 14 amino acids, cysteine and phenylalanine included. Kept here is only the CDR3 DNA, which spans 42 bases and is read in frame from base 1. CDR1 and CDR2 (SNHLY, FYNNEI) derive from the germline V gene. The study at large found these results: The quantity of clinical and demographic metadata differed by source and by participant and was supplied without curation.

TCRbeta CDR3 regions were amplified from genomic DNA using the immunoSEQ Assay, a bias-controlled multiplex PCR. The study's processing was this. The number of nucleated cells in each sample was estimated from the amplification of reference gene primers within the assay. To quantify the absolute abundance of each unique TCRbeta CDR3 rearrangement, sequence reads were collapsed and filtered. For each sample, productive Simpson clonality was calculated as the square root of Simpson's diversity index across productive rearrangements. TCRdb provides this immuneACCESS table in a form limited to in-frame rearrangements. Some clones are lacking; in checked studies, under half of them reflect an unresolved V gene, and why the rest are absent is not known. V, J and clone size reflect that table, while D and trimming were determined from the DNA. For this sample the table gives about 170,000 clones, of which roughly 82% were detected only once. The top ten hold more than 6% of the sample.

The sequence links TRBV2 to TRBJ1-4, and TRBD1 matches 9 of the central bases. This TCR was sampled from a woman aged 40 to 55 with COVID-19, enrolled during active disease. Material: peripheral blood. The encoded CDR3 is CASSQGQGREKLFF. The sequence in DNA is TGTGCCAGCAGTCAGGGACAGGGTCGTGAAAAACTGTTTTTT.